A single sample is the source of the 10 T cell receptor beta chains below, sequenced in a study of cytomegalovirus exposure and HLA in healthy donors. PCR involved 60 Vbeta and 13 Jbeta primers. The method was immunoSEQ multiplex PCR; TCRdb's version includes in-frame clones alone and lacks a portion of them. Of 150,000 or so clones in the sample, around 78% were seen once. The source material was PBMCs. Receptor source: a woman between 18 and 29 years old in good health and CMV-seronegative.

This chain uses TRBV28 with TRBJ1-1, with D tentatively TRBD1 (5 bases). Looked up from germline, CDR1 is MDHEN and CDR2 is SYDVKM. V dropped 2 bases and J dropped 9 bases, with 16 bases sitting between them. This CDR3 has 14 residues. CDR3 DNA sequence: TGTGCCAGCAGTTTAGAACAGGTCCACCAGAAAGCTTTCTTT. This codes for CASSLEQVHQKAFF.

The V and J genes are TRBV7-2 and TRBJ1-2; possibly TRBD1 for D (6 bases). CDR1 is SGHTA, CDR2 FQGNSA, per germline. The CDR3 extends over 15 amino acids. The ends were cut back, 5 bases at V and 2 bases at J, with 15 bases in the middle. The CDR3 sequence: CASSATGSKNYGYTF. CDR3 coding DNA: TGTGCCAGCAGCGCCACAGGGAGTAAGAACTATGGCTACACCTTC.

The chain is built from TRBV19 and TRBJ2-1; the match to TRBD2 covers 10 bases. CDR3 length: 16 residues. Germline V gene lookup returns CDR1 LNHDA and CDR2 SQIVND (reference sequence). V shed 1 base and J 4 bases; nucleotides not matched to a gene: 4. In DNA, the CDR3 is TGTGCCAGTAGTATAGGACTAGCGGGTTATTACAATGAGCAGTTCTTC. Translated: CASSIGLAGYYNEQFF.

The chain uses TRBV2 and TRBJ1-1, with D tentatively TRBD1 (6 bases). The CDR3 contains 14 residues. V was trimmed by 6 bases and J by 4 bases, leaving 15 bases between them. The V gene's germline CDR1 is SNHLY and CDR2 FYNNEI. The CDR3 sequence is CASSWDTVGTEAFF. CDR3 coding DNA: TGTGCCAGCAGCTGGGACACGGTGGGCACTGAAGCTTTCTTT.

DNA for the CDR3: TGTGCCAGCAGTGAAAGGGGGGGGAGGACAGATACGCAGTATTTT. Protein: CASSERGGRTDTQYF. The genes are TRBV2 and TRBJ2-3; D may be TRBD2 (7 bases). CDR1 SNHLY and CDR2 FYNNEI come from the germline V gene. Trimming removed 2 bases from V and 3 bases from J, with 12 bases in between. This CDR3 region has 15 residues.

This clone was seen more than once but under ten times. The genes are TRBV4-1 and TRBJ2-2; tentatively, D is TRBD2 (5 bases). V shed 0 bases and J shed 11 bases, with 19 bases lying between them. Germline V gives CDR1 MGHRA, CDR2 YSYEKL. This CDR3 contains 16 residues. CDR3 coding DNA: TGCGCCAGCAGCCAAGAAGCCCAAGGCGCCGCGGGCGAGCTGTTTTTT. It translates to CASSQEAQGAAGELFF.

The chain is built from TRBV7-2 and TRBJ1-1; D perhaps matches TRBD1 (5 bases). Germline V gene lookup returns CDR1 SGHTA and CDR2 FQGNSA. The CDR3 runs 14 residues. Trimming stripped 5 bases from V and 4 bases from J, with 14 bases between. The CDR3 DNA follows: TGTGCCAGCAGCCCAGGCAGGGTGGTCACTGAAGCTTTCTTT. Its translation is CASSPGRVVTEAFF.

This chain joins TRBV29-1 and TRBJ1-1, with D possibly being TRBD1 (6 bases). The CDR3 extends over 14 amino acids. Trimming pared 7 bases from V and 6 bases from J, leaving 21 bases between. Germline loops: CDR1 SQVTM, CDR2 ANQGSEA. Written as DNA, the CDR3 is TGCAGCGCACGGGGGGACAACCGTCACCCTGAAGCTTTCTTT. This codes for CSARGDNRHPEAFF.

This clone came up once. The CDR3 bases are TGTGCCAGCAGCTTAGGGAGACAGGGTTCAGCTTTCTTT. Amino acids: CASSLGRQGSAFF. The chain uses TRBV11-3 and TRBJ1-1; 7 nucleotides agree with TRBD1. This CDR3 region has 13 residues. After removal of 1 base from V and 10 bases from J, the junction contained 6 bases not matched to a gene. Germline V gene sequence: CDR1 SGHNT, CDR2 YENEEA. The variable domain in full, completed from reference TRBV11-3 and TRBJ1-1, reads EAGVVQSPRYKIIEKKQPVAFWCNPISGHNTLYWYLQNLGQGPELLIRYENEEAVDDSQLPKDRFSAERLKGVDSTLKIQPAELGDSAVYLCASSLGRQGSAFFGQGTRLTVV.

This rearrangement joins TRBV6-5 to TRBJ1-1; possible D gene TRBD1, 5 bases. This CDR3 contains 14 residues. Germline V gene sequence: CDR1 MNHEY, CDR2 SVGAGI. V was clipped by 6 bases and J by 3 bases, with 14 bases between them. The CDR3 bases are TGTGCCAGCAGAGAGAGGCAGGGTGACACTGAAGCTTTCTTT. Translation: CASRERQGDTEAFF.